These 21 T cell receptor beta chains share one sample of origin, sequenced in a study of T cell responses to AZD1222 COVID-19 vaccine. Sequenced by immunoSEQ multiplex PCR; TCRdb stores in-frame clones only, minus some. This table holds around 110,000 clones, 85% to 95% found once. Sequencing was performed on peripheral blood, taken on day 0 of AZD1222 vaccination. The receptor set was obtained from an adult in good health.

The genes are TRBV18 and TRBJ1-2, with 11 bases lining up with TRBD1. This CDR3 has 15 residues. Germline V gene sequence: CDR1 KGHSH, CDR2 LQKENI. The ends lost 0 bases at V and 5 bases at J; junction bases unmatched: 2. This CDR3 is CASSPPGTGGYGYTF. DNA of the CDR3: TGTGCCAGCTCACCACCAGGGACAGGGGGGTATGGCTACACCTTC. Full variable domain (missing parts from reference TRBV18 and TRBJ1-2): NAGVMQNPRHLVRRRGQEARLRCSPMKGHSHVYWYRQLPEEGLKFMVYLQKENIIDESGMPKERFSAEFPKEGPSILRIQQVVRGDSAAYFCASSPPGTGGYGYTFGSGTRLTVV.

The rearrangement joins TRBV27 to TRBJ2-1; D is possibly TRBD2 (6 bases). The germline V gene encodes CDR1 MNHEY and CDR2 SMNVEV (reference sequence). V dropped 2 bases and J dropped 2 bases, with 10 bases sitting between them. This CDR3 is 15 amino acids long. In DNA form, the CDR3 reads TGTGCCAGCAGTTTACGGTCGGGGGCCTACAATGAGCAGTTCTTC. This translates into CASSLRSGAYNEQFF.

The genes are TRBV5-1 and TRBJ2-7; D remains unclear. Germline V lookup: CDR1 SGHRS, CDR2 YFSETQ. The CDR3 covers 12 residues. Trimming pared 1 base from V and 4 bases from J, leaving 6 bases between. This CDR3 reads CASSLSTYEQYF. As DNA, the CDR3 is TGCGCCAGCAGCTTGTCTACGTACGAGCAGTACTTC.

This chain links TRBV6-1 with TRBJ1-2; D is uncertain. This CDR3 is built from 14 residues. V shed 2 bases and J shed 2 bases, with 9 bases lying between them. Germline V CDR1 and CDR2: MNHNS, SASEGT. The CDR3 here is CASSETAVNYGYTF. Written as DNA, the CDR3 is TGTGCCAGCAGTGAAACAGCGGTGAACTATGGCTACACCTTC.

V gene TRBV4-2 combines with J gene TRBJ2-2; D is unclear. Trimming left V 1 base short and J 6 bases short, with 9 bases between. Germline V gene sequence: CDR1 LGHNA, CDR2 YNFKEQ. The CDR3 length is 14 residues. CDR3 loop: CASSQGLRPGELFF. The DNA of the CDR3 is TGTGCCAGCAGCCAAGGGCTTAGGCCCGGGGAGCTGTTTTTT.

This clone has just one count. The V and J genes are TRBV7-9 and TRBJ1-3; tentatively, D is TRBD1 (6 bases). Trimming took 3 bases from V and 4 from J, leaving 10 bases between them. The CDR3 consists of 14 residues. The germline V gene has CDR1 SEHNR and CDR2 FQNEAQ (reference sequence). The CDR3 loop is CASSLRQEGNTIYF. CDR3 sequence (DNA): TGTGCCAGCAGCTTGCGACAGGAGGGAAACACCATATATTTT.

The chain carries TRBV11-2 and TRBJ1-1; D remains ambiguous. CDR1 is SGHAT, CDR2 FQNNGV, per germline. Trimming took 2 bases from V and 3 from J, leaving 13 bases between them. The CDR3 runs to 15 residues. The CDR3 nucleotides read TGTGCCAGCAGCTTATTTGGGTATGGGGACACTGAAGCTTTCTTT. Its translation is CASSLFGYGDTEAFF.

This chain links TRBV15 with TRBJ1-2; TRBD1 matches 11 bases. Trimming cost V 3 bases and J 4 bases; bases outside gene matches: 1. This CDR3 has 14 residues. CDR1 and CDR2 from the germline V gene are LNHNV and YYDKDF (reference sequence). CDR3 nucleotides: TGTGCCACCAGCAGGGGACAGGGGGGCTATGGCTACACCTTC. Translated: CATSRGQGGYGYTF.

The V call is TRBV5-4, the J call TRBJ2-5, with D hard to call. This CDR3 is built from 15 residues. Looked up from germline, CDR1 is SGHNT and CDR2 is YYREEE (reference sequence). V shed 3 bases and J shed 1 base, with 13 bases lying between them. The CDR3 reads CASSSPSGPQETQYF. In DNA form, the CDR3 reads TGTGCCAGCAGCTCCCCGTCCGGGCCCCAAGAGACCCAGTACTTC.

The chain joins TRBV5-1 to TRBJ2-3; D is perhaps TRBD1 (6 bases). Germline V gives CDR1 SGHRS, CDR2 YFSETQ. V lost 5 bases and J lost 0, with 13 bases in between. The CDR3 contains 15 residues. Here the CDR3 reads CASSLEGVSTDTQYF. The DNA of the CDR3 is TGCGCCAGCAGTTTAGAGGGGGTCAGCACAGATACGCAGTATTTT. The full variable domain, rest sourced from reference TRBV5-1 and TRBJ2-3, is KAGVTQTPRYLIKTRGQQVTLSCSPISGHRSVSWYQQTPGQGLQFLFEYFSETQRNKGNFPGRFSGRQFSNSRSEMNVSTLELGDSALYLCASSLEGVSTDTQYFGPGTRLTVL.

The chain is built from TRBV3-1 (or the pseudogene TRBV3-2) and TRBJ2-4; perhaps TRBD2 as D (6 bases). The CDR3 is 17 amino acids. The germline CDR1 and CDR2 sequences are LGHDT and YNNKEL (reference sequence). Trimming shortened V by 4 bases and J by 0 bases, and 16 bases separated the two germline ends. The CDR3 sequence is CASSPGGGTGAKNIQYF. CDR3 bases: TGTGCCAGCAGCCCCGGGGGAGGAACGGGAGCCAAAAACATTCAGTACTTC.

V gene TRBV25-1 combines with J gene TRBJ2-1, with unresolved D. Germline lookup yields CDR1 MGHDK and CDR2 SYGVNS. The CDR3 consists of 11 residues. Trimming cost V 5 bases and J 2 bases, with 1 base left between them. CDR3 in amino acids: CASSPYNEQFF. The CDR3 bases are TGTGCCAGCAGTCCCTACAATGAGCAGTTCTTC.

V gene TRBV6-4 combines with J gene TRBJ1-6, with D hard to call. Looked up from germline, CDR1 is MRHNA and CDR2 is SNTAGT. Trimming cost V 3 bases and J 8 bases, with 8 bases left between them. This CDR3 is built from 13 residues. The CDR3 DNA reads TGTGCCAGCAGTGAACGGGAGGATTCACCCCTCCACTTT. This encodes CASSEREDSPLHF.

This chain connects TRBV7-8 to TRBJ1-5; D perhaps matches TRBD1 (6 bases). With 5 bases removed from V and 6 bases from J, the gap between germline ends came to 17 bases. Germline V gene sequence: CDR1 SGHVS, CDR2 FQNEAQ. The CDR3 is made up of 15 amino acids. The CDR3 region is CASSEGVIRTQPQHF. The CDR3 coding sequence is TGTGCCAGCAGCGAGGGGGTTATAAGGACTCAGCCCCAGCATTTT.

The gene calls are TRBV5-6 and TRBJ2-1; 7 bases fit TRBD1. The CDR3 sequence is 17 residues long. Germline CDR1 SGHDT, CDR2 YYEEEE. Germline trimming cut 3 bases from V and 0 bases from J; bases unmatched to any gene: 9. CDR3 sequence reads: CASSSPRQGISYNEQFF. CDR3 in DNA: TGTGCCAGCAGCTCCCCCCGACAGGGTATCTCCTACAATGAGCAGTTCTTC.

The chain uses TRBV5-1 and TRBJ2-1; D may be TRBD2 (7 bases). Germline CDR1 SGHRS, CDR2 YFSETQ. The CDR3 sequence is 16 residues long. V shed 0 bases and J shed 8 bases, with 18 bases lying between them. In nucleotides, the CDR3 is TGCGCCAGCAGCTTGGAGGGGGGAGGGCCGCGCGATGAGCAGTTCTTC. Translation gives CASSLEGGGPRDEQFF.

The chain has TRBV27 and TRBJ2-7, with D tentatively TRBD1 or TRBD2 (5 bases each). The CDR3 spans 16 residues. V lost 5 bases, J lost 0 bases, and 17 bases lay in between. CDR1 is MNHEY and CDR2 is SMNVEV in the germline V gene (reference sequence). The CDR3 is CASSPYKGPSSYEQYF. The CDR3 DNA sequence: TGTGCCAGCAGTCCTTACAAGGGACCCAGCTCCTACGAGCAGTACTTC.

V is TRBV4-1 and J is TRBJ1-3; 8 bases are shared with TRBD1. CDR3 length: 15 residues. V gave up 4 bases and J gave up 3 bases; unmatched junction bases: 5. In germline, CDR1 is MGHRA, CDR2 YSYEKL. The chain's CDR3 is CASSRDRSYGNTIYF. The CDR3, as DNA: TGCGCCAGCAGCCGGGACAGGAGCTATGGAAACACCATATATTTT.

V usage is TRBV5-1 and J usage is TRBJ2-1, with D maybe TRBD2 (5 bases). CDR3 length: 13 amino acids. V was pared by 1 base and J by 3 bases, with 5 bases between. CDR1 and CDR2 from the germline V gene are SGHRS and YFSETQ. CDR3 amino acids: CASSLRDYNEQFF. CDR3 DNA sequence: TGCGCCAGCAGCTTGCGGGACTACAATGAGCAGTTCTTC.

The chain has TRBV6-5 and TRBJ1-2; possible D gene TRBD1, 6 bases. Trimming cost V 5 bases and J 1 base, with 11 bases left between them. This CDR3 comprises 14 residues. CDR1 is MNHEY, CDR2 SVGAGI, per germline. The CDR3 protein is CASSRDTFNYGYTF. The CDR3 DNA is TGTGCCAGCAGTCGGGACACCTTTAACTATGGCTACACCTTC.

V is TRBV19 and J is TRBJ2-3; D gene uncertain. Germline CDR1 reads LNHDA; CDR2 reads SQIVND (reference sequence). V lost 3 bases and J 0 bases, leaving 10 bases between the germline ends. The CDR3 is 15 residues long. The CDR3 protein is CASSMRHSSTDTQYF. CDR3 DNA sequence: TGTGCCAGTAGTATGAGGCACTCTAGCACAGATACGCAGTATTTT.